This T cell receptor beta chain was sequenced during a study of T cell responses to AZD1222 COVID-19 vaccine. Regarding the study as a whole: Researchers report vaccine-associated CD4 TCRs spanning spike, with dominance at 160-218 and 743-854.

This clone was detected once. Its antigen is currently unknown. V was clipped by 3 bases and J by 2 bases, with 12 bases between them. Germline CDR1 SGHRS, CDR2 YFSETQ. The CDR3 length is 15 residues. Method: immunoSEQ multiplex PCR; TCRdb's copy keeps in-frame clones and lacks some. This sample has about 160,000 clones, with around 93% found just once. The rearrangement links TRBV5-1 to TRBJ1-3; the D is unclear. Here the sequenced sample was peripheral blood, taken on day 0 of AZD1222 vaccination. The receptor was derived from an adult in good health. CDR3 amino acids: CASSSTLSPGNTIYF. CDR3 in DNA: TGCGCCAGCAGCTCTACACTGAGCCCTGGAAACACCATATATTTT.